The 5 T cell receptor beta chains reported below all come from one sample, sequenced in a study of cytomegalovirus exposure and HLA in healthy donors. The PCR ran on 60 Vbeta and 13 Jbeta primers. Sequenced by immunoSEQ multiplex PCR; TCRdb stores in-frame clones only, minus some. The top ten clones hold 9.5% to 12% of a sample with 60,000 to 85,000 clones, just under 75% of them seen once. Sequenced: PBMCs. Receptors originate from a human donor in good health.

This chain joins TRBV25-1 and TRBJ2-1; 8 bases match TRBD2. CDR3 length: 16 amino acids. The V and J ends lost 2 bases and 9 bases, in that order; junction bases with no gene match: 12. Germline loops: CDR1 MGHDK, CDR2 SYGVNS. In DNA, the CDR3 is TGTGCCAGCAGTGAACCGACGGTAGCGGGATCCGGTGAGCAGTTCTTC. It is translated as CASSEPTVAGSGEQFF.

V is TRBV4-1 and J is TRBJ1-4; maybe TRBD1 (6 bases). The length of the CDR3 is 15 residues. Germline V gene data show CDR1 as MGHRA and CDR2 as YSYEKL. Trimming left V 0 bases short and J 7 bases short, with 12 bases between. The CDR3 spells CASSQESGGPEKLFF. CDR3 in DNA: TGCGCCAGCAGCCAAGAATCGGGGGGCCCTGAAAAACTGTTTTTT.

The chain combines TRBV5-6 with TRBJ1-1, with 7 bases lining up with TRBD1. The V gene's germline CDR1 is SGHDT and CDR2 YYEEEE. Trimming cost V 3 bases and J 3 bases; bases outside gene matches: 5. The CDR3 length is 14 residues. In DNA form, the CDR3 reads TGTGCCAGCAGCTCTTTACAGGGGTACACTGAAGCTTTCTTT. As protein: CASSSLQGYTEAFF.

The rearrangement uses TRBV15 and TRBJ2-1; tentatively, D is TRBD1 (6 bases). The germline V gene encodes CDR1 LNHNV and CDR2 YYDKDF (reference sequence). The CDR3 consists of 15 residues. Between the trimmed V and J ends, which lost 5 bases and 0 bases, there was a span of 11 bases. The CDR3 reads CATSVDRSSYNEQFF. In nucleotides, the CDR3 is TGTGCCACCAGCGTAGACAGGAGCTCCTACAATGAGCAGTTCTTC.

CDR3 bases: TGTGCCAGTAGGCCCGGGACAGGGGCCACCCTAACTGGAAACACCATATATTTT. It codes for CASRPGTGATLTGNTIYF. This sequence joins TRBV19 and TRBJ1-3, with 10 bases lining up with TRBD1. The CDR3 is 18 residues long. Germline trimming cut 6 bases from V and 2 bases from J; bases unmatched to any gene: 13. Per the germline V gene, CDR1 is LNHDA and CDR2 is SQIVND (reference sequence). Full variable domain (outside the CDR3, taken from reference TRBV19 and TRBJ1-3): DGGITQSPKYLFRKEGQNVTLSCEQNLNHDAMYWYRQDPGQGLRLIYYSQIVNDFQKGDIAEGYSVSREKKESFPLTVTSAQKNPTAFYLCASRPGTGATLTGNTIYFGEGSWLTVV.